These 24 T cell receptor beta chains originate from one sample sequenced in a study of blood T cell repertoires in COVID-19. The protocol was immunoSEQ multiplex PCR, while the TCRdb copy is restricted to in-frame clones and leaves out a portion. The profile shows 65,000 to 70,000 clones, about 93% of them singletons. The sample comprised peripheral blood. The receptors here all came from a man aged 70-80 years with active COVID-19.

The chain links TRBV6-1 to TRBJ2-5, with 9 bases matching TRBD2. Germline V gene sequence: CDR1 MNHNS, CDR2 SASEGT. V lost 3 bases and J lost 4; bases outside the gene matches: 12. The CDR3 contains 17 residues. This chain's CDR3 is CASSDLAGAIGGETQYF. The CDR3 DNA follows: TGTGCCAGCAGTGACTTAGCGGGGGCGATAGGGGGAGAGACCCAGTACTTC.

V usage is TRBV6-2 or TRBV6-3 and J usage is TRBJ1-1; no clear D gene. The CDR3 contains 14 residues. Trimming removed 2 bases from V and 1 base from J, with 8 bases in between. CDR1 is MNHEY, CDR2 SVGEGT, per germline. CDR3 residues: CASSYRAGNTEAFF. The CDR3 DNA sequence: TGTGCCAGCAGTTACCGGGCGGGGAACACTGAAGCTTTCTTT.

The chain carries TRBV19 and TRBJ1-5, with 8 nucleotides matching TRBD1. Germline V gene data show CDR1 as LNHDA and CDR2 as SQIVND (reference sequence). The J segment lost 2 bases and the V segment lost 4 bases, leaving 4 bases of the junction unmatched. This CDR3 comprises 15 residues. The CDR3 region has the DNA TGTGCCAGTAGTAGACAGGGGATCGGCAATCAGCCCCAGCATTTT. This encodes CASSRQGIGNQPQHF. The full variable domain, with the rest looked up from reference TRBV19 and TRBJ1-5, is DGGITQSPKYLFRKEGQNVTLSCEQNLNHDAMYWYRQDPGQGLRLIYYSQIVNDFQKGDIAEGYSVSREKKESFPLTVTSAQKNPTAFYLCASSRQGIGNQPQHFGDGTRLSIL.

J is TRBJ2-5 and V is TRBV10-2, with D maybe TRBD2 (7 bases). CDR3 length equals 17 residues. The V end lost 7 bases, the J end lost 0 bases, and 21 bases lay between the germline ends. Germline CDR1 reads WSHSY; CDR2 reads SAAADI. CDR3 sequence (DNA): TGCGCCAGCAACCCGGTGGCAGGGAGGGGGTACCAAGAGACCCAGTACTTC. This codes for CASNPVAGRGYQETQYF.

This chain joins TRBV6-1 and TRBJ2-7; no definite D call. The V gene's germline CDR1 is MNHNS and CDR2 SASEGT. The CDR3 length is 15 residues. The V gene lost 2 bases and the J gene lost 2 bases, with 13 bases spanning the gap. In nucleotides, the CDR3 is TGTGCCAGCAGTGAATTGTCGGTTGCTGCCTACGAGCAGTACGTC. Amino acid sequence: CASSELSVAAYEQYV.

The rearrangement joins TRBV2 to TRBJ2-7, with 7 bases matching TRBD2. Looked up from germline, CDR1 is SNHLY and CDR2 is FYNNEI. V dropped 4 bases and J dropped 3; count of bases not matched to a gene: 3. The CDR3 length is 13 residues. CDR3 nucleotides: TGTGCCAGCAGTGGGGCGGGGGTCTACGAGCAGTACTTC. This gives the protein CASSGAGVYEQYF.

CDR3 sequence reads: CSVEGQGYGYTF. The CDR3, as DNA: TGCAGCGTTGAAGGCCAGGGGTACGGCTACACCTTC. The chain employs TRBV29-1 and TRBJ1-2, with D tentatively TRBD1 (6 bases). There are 12 residues in the CDR3. Germline CDR1 reads SQVTM; CDR2 reads ANQGSEA. The V gene lost 1 base and the J gene lost 8 bases, with 11 bases spanning the gap.

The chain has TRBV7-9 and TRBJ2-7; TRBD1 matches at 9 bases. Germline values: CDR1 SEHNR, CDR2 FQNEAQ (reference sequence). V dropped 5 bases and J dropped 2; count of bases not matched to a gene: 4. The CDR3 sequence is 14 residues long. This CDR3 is CASSARDRAYEQYF. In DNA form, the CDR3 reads TGTGCCAGCAGCGCCCGGGACAGGGCCTACGAGCAGTACTTC.

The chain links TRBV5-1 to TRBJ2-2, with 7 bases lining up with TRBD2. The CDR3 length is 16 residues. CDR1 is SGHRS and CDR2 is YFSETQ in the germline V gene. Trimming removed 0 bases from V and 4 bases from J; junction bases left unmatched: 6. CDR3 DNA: TGCGCCAGCAGCTTGGGGCTAGCGGATCGCACCGGGGAGCTGTTTTTT. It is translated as CASSLGLADRTGELFF.

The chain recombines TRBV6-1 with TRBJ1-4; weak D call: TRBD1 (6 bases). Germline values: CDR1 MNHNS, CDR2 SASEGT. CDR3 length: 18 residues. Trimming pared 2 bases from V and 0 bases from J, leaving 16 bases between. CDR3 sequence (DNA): TGTGCCAGCAGTGAAACGGACAGCCACTTGGCAACTAATGAAAAACTGTTTTTT. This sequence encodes CASSETDSHLATNEKLFF.

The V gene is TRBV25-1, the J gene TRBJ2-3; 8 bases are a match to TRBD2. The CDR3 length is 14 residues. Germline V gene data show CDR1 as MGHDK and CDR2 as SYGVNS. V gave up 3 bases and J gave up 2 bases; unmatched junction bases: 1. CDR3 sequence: CASSETSATDTQYF. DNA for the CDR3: TGTGCCAGCAGTGAGACTAGCGCCACAGATACGCAGTATTTT.

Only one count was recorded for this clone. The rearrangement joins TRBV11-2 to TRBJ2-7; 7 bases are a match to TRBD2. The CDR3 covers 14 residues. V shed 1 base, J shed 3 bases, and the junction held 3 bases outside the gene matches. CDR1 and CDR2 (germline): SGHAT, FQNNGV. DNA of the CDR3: TGTGCCAGCAGCTTAGGCCGGGGGGTCTACGAGCAGTACTTC. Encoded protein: CASSLGRGVYEQYF.

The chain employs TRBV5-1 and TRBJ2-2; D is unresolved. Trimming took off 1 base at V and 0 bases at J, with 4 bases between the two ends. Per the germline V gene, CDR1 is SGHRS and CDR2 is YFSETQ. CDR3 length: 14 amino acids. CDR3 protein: CASSLPSNTGELFF. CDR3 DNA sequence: TGCGCCAGCAGCTTGCCATCGAACACCGGGGAGCTGTTTTTT.

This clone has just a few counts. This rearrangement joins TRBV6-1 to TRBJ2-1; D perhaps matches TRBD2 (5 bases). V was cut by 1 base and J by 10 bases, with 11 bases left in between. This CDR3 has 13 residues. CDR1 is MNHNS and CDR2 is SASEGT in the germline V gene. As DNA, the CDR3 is TGTGCCAGCAGTGAAGGAATTCGGAGGGAGCAGTTCTTC. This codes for CASSEGIRREQFF.

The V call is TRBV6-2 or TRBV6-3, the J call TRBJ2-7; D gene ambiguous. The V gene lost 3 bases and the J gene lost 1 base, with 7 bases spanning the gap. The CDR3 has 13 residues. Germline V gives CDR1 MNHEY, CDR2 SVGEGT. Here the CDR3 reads CASSYSRSYEQYF. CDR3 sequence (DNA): TGTGCCAGCAGTTATTCCAGGTCCTACGAGCAGTACTTC.

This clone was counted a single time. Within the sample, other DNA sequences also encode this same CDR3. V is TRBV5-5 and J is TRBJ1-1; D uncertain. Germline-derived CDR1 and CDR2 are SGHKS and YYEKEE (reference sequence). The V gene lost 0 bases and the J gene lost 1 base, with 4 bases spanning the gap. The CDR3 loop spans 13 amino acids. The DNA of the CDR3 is TGTGCCAGCAGCTTGGCAGGGAACACTGAAGCTTTCTTT. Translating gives CASSLAGNTEAFF.

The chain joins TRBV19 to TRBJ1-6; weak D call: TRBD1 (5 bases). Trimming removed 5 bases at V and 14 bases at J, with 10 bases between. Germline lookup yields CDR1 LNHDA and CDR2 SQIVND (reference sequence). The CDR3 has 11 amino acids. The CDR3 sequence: CASSRGTALHF. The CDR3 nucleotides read TGTGCCAGTAGTCGCGGGACTGCCCTCCACTTT.

The CDR3 coding sequence is TGTGCCAGCAGCTTGGGGCGGTACAATCAGCCCCAGCATTTT. Amino acids: CASSLGRYNQPQHF. This sequence joins TRBV5-6 and TRBJ1-5; D is ambiguous. The CDR3 is 14 amino acids. Germline loops: CDR1 SGHDT, CDR2 YYEEEE. V lost 0 bases, J lost 3 bases, and 7 bases lay in between.

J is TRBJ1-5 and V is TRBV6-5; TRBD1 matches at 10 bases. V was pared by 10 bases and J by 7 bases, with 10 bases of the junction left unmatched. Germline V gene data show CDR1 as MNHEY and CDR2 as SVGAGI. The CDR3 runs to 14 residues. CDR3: CATRQGAAGQPQHF. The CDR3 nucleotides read TGTGCCACTCGACAGGGGGCCGCGGGGCAGCCCCAGCATTTT.

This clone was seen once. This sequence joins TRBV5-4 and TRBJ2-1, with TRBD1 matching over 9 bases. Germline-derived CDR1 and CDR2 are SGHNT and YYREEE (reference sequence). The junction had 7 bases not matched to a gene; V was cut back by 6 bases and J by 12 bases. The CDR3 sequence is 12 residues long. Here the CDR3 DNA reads TGTGCCAGCAACGAAAACAGGGGGCCGCAGTTCTTC. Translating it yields CASNENRGPQFF.

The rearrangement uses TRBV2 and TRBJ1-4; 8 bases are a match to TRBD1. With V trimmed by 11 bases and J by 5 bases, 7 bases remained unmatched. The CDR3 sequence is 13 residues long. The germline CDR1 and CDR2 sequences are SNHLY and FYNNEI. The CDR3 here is CAGKRQGNEKLFF. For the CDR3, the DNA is TGTGCCGGCAAGAGACAGGGGAATGAAAAACTGTTTTTT.

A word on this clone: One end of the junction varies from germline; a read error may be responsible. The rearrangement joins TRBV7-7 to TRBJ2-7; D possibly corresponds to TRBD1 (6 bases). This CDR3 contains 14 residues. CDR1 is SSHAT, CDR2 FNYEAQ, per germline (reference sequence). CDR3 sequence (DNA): TGTGCTAGCAGCCGGACAGTGTTTTCCTACGAGCAGTACTTC. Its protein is CASSRTVFSYEQYF.

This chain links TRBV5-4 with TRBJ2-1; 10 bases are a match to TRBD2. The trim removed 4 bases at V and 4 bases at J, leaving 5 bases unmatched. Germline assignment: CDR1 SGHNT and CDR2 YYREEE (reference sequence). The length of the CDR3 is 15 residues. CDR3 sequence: CASSRAGGLYNEQFF. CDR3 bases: TGTGCCAGCAGCCGAGCGGGGGGGCTGTACAATGAGCAGTTCTTC.

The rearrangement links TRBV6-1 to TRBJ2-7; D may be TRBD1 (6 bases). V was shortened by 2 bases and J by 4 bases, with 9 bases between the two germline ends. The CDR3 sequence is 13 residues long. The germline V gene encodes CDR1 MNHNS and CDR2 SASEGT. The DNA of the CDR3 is TGTGCCAGCAGTGAACAGGGGAAATACGAGCAGTACGTC. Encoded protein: CASSEQGKYEQYV.